Each of the 10 T cell receptor beta chains below was sequenced from the same sample in a study of shared clonotypes between healthy human individuals. TCRdb keeps only in-frame clones here, not all; method: immunoSEQ multiplex PCR. The top ten hold over 0.12% of the sample, which has more than 2,000,000 clones, 90% to 95% seen once. The sequenced sample was naive CD4+ T cells sorted from blood. The subset here: CD45RA+ positively selected. These receptors were obtained from a man younger than 35 in good health.

The chain is built from TRBV13 and TRBJ2-3, with 8 nucleotides matching TRBD1. In germline, CDR1 is PRHDT, CDR2 FYEKMQ (reference sequence). V shed 5 bases, J shed 0 bases, and the junction held 4 bases outside the gene matches. This CDR3 spans 15 amino acids. The CDR3 DNA sequence: TGTGCCAGCAGCCGACAGGGGAAAAGCACAGATACGCAGTATTTT. Its protein product is CASSRQGKSTDTQYF.

This chain connects TRBV19 to TRBJ2-1; 7 bases agree with TRBD2. The CDR3 runs 20 residues. In germline, CDR1 is LNHDA, CDR2 SQIVND (reference sequence). Unmatched junction bases numbered 21, after V lost 3 bases and J lost 4 bases. This CDR3 is CASSIEPTSFPFSRYNEQFF. The CDR3 DNA sequence: TGTGCCAGTAGTATTGAACCGACTAGCTTCCCCTTTAGTAGATACAATGAGCAGTTCTTC.

The chain recombines TRBV5-1 with TRBJ2-1, with unresolved D. Germline loops: CDR1 SGHRS, CDR2 YFSETQ. V was shortened by 1 base and J by 6 bases, with 11 bases between the two germline ends. There are 14 residues in the CDR3. CDR3 sequence: CASSLLSESNEQFF. The DNA for the CDR3 is TGCGCCAGCAGCTTGTTATCAGAATCCAATGAGCAGTTCTTC.

CDR3 nucleotides: TGTGCCAGCAGCTTGAGGACAGGGAAAAGCTCCTACGAGCAGTACTTC. This codes for CASSLRTGKSSYEQYF. V usage is TRBV11-2 and J usage is TRBJ2-7; 8 bases agree with TRBD1. The trim removed 3 bases at V and 0 bases at J, leaving 7 bases unmatched. The CDR3 runs 16 residues. CDR1 SGHAT and CDR2 FQNNGV come from the germline V gene.

The chain joins TRBV7-2 to TRBJ1-2; D perhaps matches TRBD1 (5 bases). Trimming shortened V by 3 bases and J by 2 bases, and 10 bases separated the two germline ends. The V gene's germline CDR1 is SGHTA and CDR2 FQGNSA. The CDR3 totals 14 residues. The CDR3 DNA reads as TGTGCCAGCAGCTTCCAGGGCGGGAACTATGGCTACACCTTC. Translated: CASSFQGGNYGYTF.

The rearrangement links TRBV7-8 to TRBJ2-1; TRBD1 matches 7 bases. Germline values: CDR1 SGHVS, CDR2 FQNEAQ. The CDR3 consists of 15 residues. The J segment lost 2 bases and the V segment lost 6 bases, leaving 7 bases of the junction unmatched. The CDR3 spells CASRERQGAYNEQFF. The CDR3 DNA sequence: TGTGCCAGCAGGGAAAGACAGGGTGCCTACAATGAGCAGTTCTTC.

The J gene is TRBJ2-4, the V gene TRBV6-1; the D gene is possibly TRBD1 (6 bases). Germline V CDR1 and CDR2: MNHNS, SASEGT. Trimming removed 11 bases at V and 8 bases at J, with 19 bases between. The CDR3 is 13 residues long. The DNA for the CDR3 is TGTGCCGGTAACAGGGTGCCCGGGGACATTCAGTACTTC. Translated, it gives CAGNRVPGDIQYF.

The rearrangement joins TRBV6-5 to TRBJ2-7; D perhaps matches TRBD2 (7 bases). The CDR3 has 14 amino acids. The germline gives CDR1 MNHEY, CDR2 SVGAGI. Deletions cut 6 bases from V and 2 bases from J, with 14 bases between. Here the CDR3 DNA reads TGTGCCAGCAGCCGAGGGGGGGGCCCCTACGAGCAGTACTTC. It translates to CASSRGGGPYEQYF.

The chain recombines TRBV11-2 with TRBJ2-1; 8 bases map to TRBD2. This CDR3 region has 16 residues. V trimming: 6 bases; J trimming: 0 bases; junction bases outside the gene matches: 7. Germline V gives CDR1 SGHAT, CDR2 FQNNGV. CDR3 protein: CASRNSGASSYNEQFF. The CDR3, as DNA: TGTGCCAGCAGAAATAGCGGGGCCAGCTCCTACAATGAGCAGTTCTTC.

The gene calls are TRBV19 and TRBJ1-1; 8 bases fit TRBD1. Germline CDR1 LNHDA, CDR2 SQIVND (reference sequence). This CDR3 has 13 amino acids. The junction had 7 bases not matched to a gene; V was cut back by 7 bases and J by 6 bases. Written as DNA, the CDR3 is TGTGCCAGTATACGGACAGGGAGGTCTGAAGCTTTCTTT. Amino acid sequence: CASIRTGRSEAFF.